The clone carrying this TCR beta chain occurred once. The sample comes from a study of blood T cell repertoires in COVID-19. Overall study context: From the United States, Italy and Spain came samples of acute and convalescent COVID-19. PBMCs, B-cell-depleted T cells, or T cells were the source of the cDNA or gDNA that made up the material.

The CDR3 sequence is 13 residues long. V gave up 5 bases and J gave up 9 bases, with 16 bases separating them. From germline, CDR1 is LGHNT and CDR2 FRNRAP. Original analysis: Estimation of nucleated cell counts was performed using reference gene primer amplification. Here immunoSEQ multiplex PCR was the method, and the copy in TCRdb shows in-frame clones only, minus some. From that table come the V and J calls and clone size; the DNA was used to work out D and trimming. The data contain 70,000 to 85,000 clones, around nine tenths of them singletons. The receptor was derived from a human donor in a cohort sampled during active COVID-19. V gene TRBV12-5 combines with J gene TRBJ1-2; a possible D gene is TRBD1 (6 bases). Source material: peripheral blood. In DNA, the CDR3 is TGTGCTAGTGGTGATCGGACAGCCCGGTGCTACACCTTC. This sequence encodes CASGDRTARCYTF.